The TCR beta chain under discussion was sequenced for a study of OX40 agonist ivuxolimab in advanced cancers. Background on the study: Ivuxolimab, an antibody acting as an agonist of OX40 (CD134), was used to treat patients. Patients were roughly 83% male with ages about 23 to 79, mean roughly 64. Study-wide results and caveats: CD8+ T cells averaged more expanded clones than CD4+. Compared with others, partial responders at 0.1-3.0 mg/kg displayed clonal expansion among the lowest.

Concerning this clone: Antigen specificity is unknown.

Assay: immunoSEQ multiplex PCR; the TCRdb copy retains only in-frame clones and omits some. This table has over 5,000 clones, around 70% appearing once. This specimen was CD4+ or CD8+ T cells sorted from blood, taken in a trial of the OX40 agonist ivuxolimab. The source of this sequence is an adult with an advanced solid tumor such as melanoma, head and neck, liver or kidney cancer.

Written as DNA, the CDR3 is TGTGCCGATACGCACGGGGGTAGGAATCAGCCCCAGCATTTT. It is translated as CADTHGGRNQPQHF. J is TRBJ1-5 and V is TRBV5-4, with D possibly TRBD1 on 5 matching bases. The CDR3 is made up of 14 amino acids. Trimming pared 10 bases from V and 4 bases from J, leaving 18 bases between. The germline CDR1 and CDR2 sequences are SGHNT and YYREEE (reference sequence). Full variable domain (rest looked up from reference TRBV5-4 and TRBJ1-5): ETGVTQSPTHLIKTRGQQVTLRCSSQSGHNTVSWYQQALGQGPQFIFQYYREEENGRGNFPPRFSGLQFPNYSSELNVNALELDDSALYLCADTHGGRNQPQHFGDGTRLSIL.